This T cell receptor beta chain was found in a study of blood T cell repertoires in COVID-19. Study information: Collection of acute and convalescent COVID-19 samples took place in the United States, Italy and Spain. Sources were T cells, B-cell-depleted T cells, or PBMCs; the material itself was cDNA or gDNA.

Original processing notes: From reference gene primer amplification, estimates of nucleated cell counts were derived. The assay was immunoSEQ multiplex PCR, and TCRdb's table has in-frame clones only and misses some. The V and J calls and the clone size are those of that table, but D and trimming were determined from the DNA. This table has around 80,000 clones, roughly four fifths appearing once. Sequenced sample: peripheral blood. The source of this sequence is a woman aged 80 or older with active or convalescent COVID-19.

CDR3 amino acids: CASGPRQGRPTEAFF. CDR3 sequence (DNA): TGTGCCAGCGGACCCCGACAGGGGAGACCAACTGAAGCTTTCTTT. The rearrangement uses TRBV7-3 and TRBJ1-1, with 8 bases identical to TRBD1. The CDR3 runs 15 residues. Per the germline V gene, CDR1 is SGHTA and CDR2 is FQGTGA. J gave up 5 bases and V 8 bases, and 13 bases lay outside the gene matches.